A single sample is the source of the 13 T cell receptor beta chains below, sequenced in a study of cytomegalovirus exposure and HLA in healthy donors. The PCR ran on 60 Vbeta and 13 Jbeta primers. Sequencing used immunoSEQ multiplex PCR; TCRdb keeps in-frame clones, though not all of them. The data contain about 94,000 clones, roughly 80% of them seen just once; the ten biggest clones take up 10%. Sequencing was carried out using PBMCs. Every receptor here comes from a human donor in good health.

The chain has TRBV30 and TRBJ2-4, with D perhaps matching TRBD2 (6 bases). The CDR3 loop spans 14 amino acids. With 0 bases removed from V and 2 bases from J, the gap between germline ends came to 8 bases. CDR1 and CDR2 from the germline V gene are GTSNPN and SVGIG (reference sequence). Here the CDR3 DNA reads TGTGCCTGGAGTGTTGGAGGGTCCAAAAACATTCAGTACTTC. Translation: CAWSVGGSKNIQYF.

In this sample, this clone turned up once. CDR3 amino acids: CASSIPTPGQNNYGYTF. The CDR3 DNA follows: TGTGCCAGTAGTATTCCCACTCCGGGACAGAATAACTATGGCTACACCTTC. The chain carries TRBV19 and TRBJ1-2, with TRBD1 identical over 7 bases. Looked up from germline, CDR1 is LNHDA and CDR2 is SQIVND (reference sequence). CDR3 length: 17 amino acids. The ends lost 3 bases at V and 1 base at J; junction bases unmatched: 11. Variable domain in full (rest from reference TRBV19 and TRBJ1-2): DGGITQSPKYLFRKEGQNVTLSCEQNLNHDAMYWYRQDPGQGLRLIYYSQIVNDFQKGDIAEGYSVSREKKESFPLTVTSAQKNPTAFYLCASSIPTPGQNNYGYTFGSGTRLTVV.

J is TRBJ2-3 and V is TRBV7-6; 7 bases are shared with TRBD1. V was clipped by 5 bases and J by 1 base; unmatched bases: 3. Germline CDR1 and CDR2: SGHVS and FNYEAQ. This CDR3 region has 14 residues. The CDR3 DNA follows: TGTGCCAGCAGCGGAGACAGGGGCACAGATACGCAGTATTTT. It yields the protein CASSGDRGTDTQYF. The variable domain in full, with the rest retrieved from reference TRBV7-6 and TRBJ2-3, is GAGVSQSPRYKVTKRGQDVALRCDPISGHVSLYWYRQALGQGPEFLTYFNYEAQQDKSGLPNDRFSAERPEGSISTLTIQRTEQRDSAMYRCASSGDRGTDTQYFGPGTRLTVL.

The chain has TRBV13 and TRBJ1-1; D perhaps matches TRBD1 (5 bases). CDR1 PRHDT and CDR2 FYEKMQ come from the germline V gene (reference sequence). The V and J ends lost 4 bases and 0 bases respectively, with 12 bases between them. CDR3 length equals 15 residues. The CDR3 loop reads CASSSQGLMNTEAFF. CDR3 nucleotide sequence: TGTGCCAGCAGCTCCCAGGGTCTTATGAACACTGAAGCTTTCTTT.

The chain is built from TRBV4-3 and TRBJ2-5, with D maybe TRBD1 (6 bases). Between the trimmed V and J ends, which lost 9 bases and 5 bases, there was a span of 19 bases. Looked up from germline, CDR1 is LGHNA and CDR2 is YSLEER. The CDR3 loop spans 14 amino acids. The CDR3 DNA reads as TGCGCCAGTCAGACATACAGGGTCCGGGAGACCCAGTACTTC. Translation: CASQTYRVRETQYF.

This clone was found a few times. The chain carries TRBV2 and TRBJ1-1; TRBD1 is a possible D gene (6 bases). The germline V gene has CDR1 SNHLY and CDR2 FYNNEI. The CDR3 is made up of 12 amino acids. The V end lost 6 bases, the J end lost 2 bases, and 7 bases lay between the germline ends. The CDR3 reads CASRGTNTEAFF. CDR3 nucleotide sequence: TGTGCCAGCAGGGGGACAAACACTGAAGCTTTCTTT.

The rearrangement links TRBV19 to TRBJ2-2; 9 bases fit TRBD1. Per the germline V gene, CDR1 is LNHDA and CDR2 is SQIVND (reference sequence). V shed 6 bases and J 6 bases; nucleotides not matched to a gene: 11. CDR3 size: 16 residues. CDR3 in amino acids: CASRDRGTPNPGELFF. Here the CDR3 DNA reads TGTGCCAGTAGGGACAGGGGCACACCTAACCCCGGGGAGCTGTTTTTT.

The J gene is TRBJ2-3, the V gene TRBV6-1; D is unclear. V was clipped by 2 bases and J by 4 bases, with 10 bases between them. Germline CDR1 MNHNS, CDR2 SASEGT. The CDR3 has 14 residues. CDR3 residues: CASSESLLPDTQYF. CDR3 nucleotides: TGTGCCAGCAGTGAATCCCTCCTTCCAGATACGCAGTATTTT.

This sequence joins TRBV28 and TRBJ2-7, with 7 bases identical to TRBD1. This CDR3 is built from 14 residues. Per the germline V gene, CDR1 is MDHEN and CDR2 is SYDVKM. V gave up 5 bases and J gave up 0 bases; unmatched junction bases: 4. This CDR3 is CASSQTGFSYEQYF. Here the CDR3 DNA reads TGTGCCAGCAGTCAGACAGGGTTCTCCTACGAGCAGTACTTC.

This clone appeared a single time. V is TRBV5-5 and J is TRBJ1-4; 8 positions agree with TRBD1. J gave up 6 bases and V 2 bases, and 3 bases lay outside the gene matches. The CDR3 runs 14 residues. Germline V lookup: CDR1 SGHKS, CDR2 YYEKEE (reference sequence). The DNA of the CDR3 is TGTGCCAGCAGCTTCACAGGGGGTTATGAAAAACTGTTTTTT. Its protein is CASSFTGGYEKLFF.

The gene calls are TRBV19 and TRBJ1-6, with 7 bases matching TRBD1. Looked up from germline, CDR1 is LNHDA and CDR2 is SQIVND (reference sequence). J lost 9 bases, V lost 0 bases, and 14 bases had no gene match. This CDR3 is built from 18 residues. The CDR3: CASSIDWRGLAEFSPLHF. The DNA for the CDR3 is TGTGCCAGTAGTATAGATTGGAGGGGGCTGGCAGAATTTTCACCCCTCCACTTT.

This chain connects TRBV2 to TRBJ2-2; D is perhaps TRBD2 (5 bases). The V end was cut by 2 bases, the J end by 5 bases, with 12 bases between. This CDR3 contains 15 residues. Germline V CDR1 and CDR2: SNHLY, FYNNEI. The CDR3 region has the DNA TGTGCCAGCAGTGAATCCCCACGGGGTACCGGGGAGCTGTTTTTT. It codes for CASSESPRGTGELFF.

As DNA, the CDR3 is TGTGCCAGCAGTTTATGGGGCCAGGGAGGCGAGCAGTACTTC. It encodes CASSLWGQGGEQYF. This chain connects TRBV27 to TRBJ2-7, with TRBD2 as a possible D gene (6 bases). Trimming removed 1 base from V and 6 bases from J, with 13 bases in between. Germline lookup yields CDR1 MNHEY and CDR2 SMNVEV (reference sequence). The length of the CDR3 is 14 residues.